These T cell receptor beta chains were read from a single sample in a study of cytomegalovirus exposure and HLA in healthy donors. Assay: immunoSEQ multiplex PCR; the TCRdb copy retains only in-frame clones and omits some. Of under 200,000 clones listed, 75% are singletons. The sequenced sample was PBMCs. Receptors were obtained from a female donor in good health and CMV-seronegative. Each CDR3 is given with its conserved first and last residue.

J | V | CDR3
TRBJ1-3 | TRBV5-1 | CASSPSRSSGNTIYF
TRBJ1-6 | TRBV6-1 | CASLSGETDSPLHF
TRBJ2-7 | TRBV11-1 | CASSLSRSYEQYF
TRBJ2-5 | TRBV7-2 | CASSLGRDQYF
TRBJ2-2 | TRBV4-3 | CASSQGGQGVGELFF
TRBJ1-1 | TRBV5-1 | CASGRGRTEAFF
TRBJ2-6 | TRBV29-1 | CSVILGQASGANVLTF
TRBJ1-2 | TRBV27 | CASSWDRGDYGYTF
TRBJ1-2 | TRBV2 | CASSVTDYGYTF
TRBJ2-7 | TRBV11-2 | CASSPSGGAYEQYF